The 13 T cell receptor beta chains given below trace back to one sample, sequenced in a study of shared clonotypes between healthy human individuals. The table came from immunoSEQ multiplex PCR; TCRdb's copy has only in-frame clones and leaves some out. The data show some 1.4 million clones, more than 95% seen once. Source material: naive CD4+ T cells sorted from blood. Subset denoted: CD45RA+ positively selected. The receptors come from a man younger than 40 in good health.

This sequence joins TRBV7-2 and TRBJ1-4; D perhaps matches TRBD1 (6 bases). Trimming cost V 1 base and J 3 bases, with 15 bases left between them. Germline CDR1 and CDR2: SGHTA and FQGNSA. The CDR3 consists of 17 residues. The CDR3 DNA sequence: TGTGCCAGCAGCTTAGTAGGGACCAGGGGCTCTAATGAAAAACTGTTTTTT. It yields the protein CASSLVGTRGSNEKLFF.

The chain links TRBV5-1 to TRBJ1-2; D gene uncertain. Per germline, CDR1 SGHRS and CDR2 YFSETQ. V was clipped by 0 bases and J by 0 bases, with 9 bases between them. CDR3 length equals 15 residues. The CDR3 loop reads CASSLALGTNYGYTF. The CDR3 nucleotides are TGCGCCAGCAGCTTGGCGTTAGGGACTAACTATGGCTACACCTTC.

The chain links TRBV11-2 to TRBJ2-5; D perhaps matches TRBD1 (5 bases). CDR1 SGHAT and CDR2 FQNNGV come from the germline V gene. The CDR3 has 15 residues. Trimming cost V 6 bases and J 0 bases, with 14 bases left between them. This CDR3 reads CASRPREGYQETQYF. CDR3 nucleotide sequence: TGTGCCAGCAGACCCAGGGAAGGTTACCAAGAGACCCAGTACTTC. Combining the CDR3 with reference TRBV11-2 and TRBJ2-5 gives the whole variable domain EAGVAQSPRYKIIEKRQSVAFWCNPISGHATLYWYQQILGQGPKLLIQFQNNGVVDDSQLPKDRFSAERLKGVDSTLKIQPAKLEDSAVYLCASRPREGYQETQYFGPGTRLLVL.

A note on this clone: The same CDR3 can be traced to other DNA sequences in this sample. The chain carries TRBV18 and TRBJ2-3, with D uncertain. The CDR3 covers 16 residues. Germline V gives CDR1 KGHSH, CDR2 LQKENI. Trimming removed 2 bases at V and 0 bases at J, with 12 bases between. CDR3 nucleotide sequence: TGTGCCAGCTCACCATTTTCCGGATCTAGCACAGATACGCAGTATTTT. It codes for CASSPFSGSSTDTQYF.

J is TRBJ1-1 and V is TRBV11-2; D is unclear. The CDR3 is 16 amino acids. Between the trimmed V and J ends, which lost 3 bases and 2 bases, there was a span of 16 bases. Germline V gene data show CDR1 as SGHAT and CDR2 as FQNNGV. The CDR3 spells CASSLLHSRGNTEAFF. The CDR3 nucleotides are TGTGCCAGCAGCTTGCTGCATTCGCGGGGTAACACTGAAGCTTTCTTT.

The DNA for the CDR3 is TGCAGCGTTGATTCTGACAGGGCCTACGCTGAAGCTTTCTTT. It encodes CSVDSDRAYAEAFF. V usage is TRBV29-1 and J usage is TRBJ1-1; TRBD1 matches at 7 bases. The ends lost 3 bases at V and 6 bases at J; junction bases unmatched: 10. CDR3 length: 14 amino acids. Germline V gives CDR1 SQVTM, CDR2 ANQGSEA.

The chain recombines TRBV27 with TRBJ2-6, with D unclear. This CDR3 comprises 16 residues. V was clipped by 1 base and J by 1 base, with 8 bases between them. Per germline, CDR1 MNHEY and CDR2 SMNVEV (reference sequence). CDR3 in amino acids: CASSLLLGSGANVLTF. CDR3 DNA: TGTGCCAGCAGTTTATTGCTAGGGTCTGGGGCCAACGTCCTGACTTTC.

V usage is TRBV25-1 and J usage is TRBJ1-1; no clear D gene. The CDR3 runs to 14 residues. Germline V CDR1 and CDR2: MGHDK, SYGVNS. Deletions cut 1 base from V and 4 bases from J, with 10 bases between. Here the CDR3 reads CASSEFLGSTEAFF. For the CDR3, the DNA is TGTGCCAGCAGTGAATTTTTGGGTTCCACTGAAGCTTTCTTT.

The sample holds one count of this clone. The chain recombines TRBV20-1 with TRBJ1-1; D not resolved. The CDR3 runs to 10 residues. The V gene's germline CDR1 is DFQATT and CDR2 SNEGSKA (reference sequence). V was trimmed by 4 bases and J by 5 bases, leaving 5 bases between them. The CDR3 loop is CSAKFTEAFF. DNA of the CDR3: TGCAGTGCTAAATTTACTGAAGCTTTCTTT.

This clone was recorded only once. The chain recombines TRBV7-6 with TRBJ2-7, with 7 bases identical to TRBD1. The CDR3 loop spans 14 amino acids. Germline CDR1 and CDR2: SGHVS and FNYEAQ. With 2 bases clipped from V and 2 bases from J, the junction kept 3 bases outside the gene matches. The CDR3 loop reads CASSLTGVPYEQYF. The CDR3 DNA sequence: TGTGCCAGCAGCTTAACAGGGGTTCCCTACGAGCAGTACTTC.

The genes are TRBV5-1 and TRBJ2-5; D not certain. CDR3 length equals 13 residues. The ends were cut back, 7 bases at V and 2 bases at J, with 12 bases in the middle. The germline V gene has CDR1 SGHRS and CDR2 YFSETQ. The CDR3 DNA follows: TGCGCCAGCTGGGTTGCGGATCAAGAGACCCAGTACTTC. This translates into CASWVADQETQYF.

The CDR3 loop is CASSPLRGHNEQFF. In nucleotides, the CDR3 is TGTGCCAGCAGCCCCCTTAGGGGGCACAATGAGCAGTTCTTC. The rearrangement uses TRBV5-6 and TRBJ2-1; 7 bases align to TRBD1. J gave up 5 bases and V 4 bases, and 6 bases lay outside the gene matches. The CDR3 consists of 14 residues. Germline V CDR1 and CDR2: SGHDT, YYEEEE.

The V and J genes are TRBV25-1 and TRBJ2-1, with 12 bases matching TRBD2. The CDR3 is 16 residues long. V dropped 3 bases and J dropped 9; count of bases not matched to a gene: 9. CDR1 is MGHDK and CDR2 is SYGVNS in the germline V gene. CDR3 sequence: CASSDTLGLAGSEQFF. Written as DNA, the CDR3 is TGTGCCAGCAGTGATACTTTGGGACTAGCGGGTTCTGAGCAGTTCTTC.